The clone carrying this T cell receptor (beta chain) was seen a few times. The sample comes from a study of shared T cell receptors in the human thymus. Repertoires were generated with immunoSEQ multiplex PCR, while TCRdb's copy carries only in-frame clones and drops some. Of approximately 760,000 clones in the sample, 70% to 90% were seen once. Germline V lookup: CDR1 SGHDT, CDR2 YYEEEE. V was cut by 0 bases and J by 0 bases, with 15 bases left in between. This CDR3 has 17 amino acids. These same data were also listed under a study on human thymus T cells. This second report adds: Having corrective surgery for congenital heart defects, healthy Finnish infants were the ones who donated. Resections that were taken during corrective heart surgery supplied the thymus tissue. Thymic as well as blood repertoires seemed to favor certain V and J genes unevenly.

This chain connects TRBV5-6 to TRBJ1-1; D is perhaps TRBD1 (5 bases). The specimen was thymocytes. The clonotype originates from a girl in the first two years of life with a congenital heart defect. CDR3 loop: CASSLDGAPSMNTEAFF. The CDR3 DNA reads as TGTGCCAGCAGCTTGGATGGGGCCCCGTCCATGAACACTGAAGCTTTCTTT.